The 4 T cell receptor beta chains in this list originate from one sample, sequenced in a study of cytomegalovirus exposure and HLA in healthy donors. Use of 60 Vbeta and 13 Jbeta primers characterized the PCR. Produced via immunoSEQ multiplex PCR; TCRdb's table is partial and in-frame only. The sample yields 120,000 to 150,000 clones, approximately 68% seen once. Input material: PBMCs. These receptors originate from a man aged 55 to 70 in good health and CMV-seronegative.

V gene TRBV19 combines with J gene TRBJ1-5; TRBD1 is a possible D gene (5 bases). The CDR3 totals 15 residues. Germline V lookup: CDR1 LNHDA, CDR2 SQIVND (reference sequence). V dropped 6 bases and J dropped 2 bases, with 14 bases sitting between them. CDR3 DNA: TGTGCCAGTAGCGGGAGCAGGGAAGGCAATCAGCCCCAGCATTTT. Translated: CASSGSREGNQPQHF.

The chain recombines TRBV5-1 with TRBJ2-5; 8 nucleotides align to TRBD2. J was trimmed by 3 bases and V by 0 bases; bases with no gene match: 7. The length of the CDR3 is 16 residues. From germline, CDR1 is SGHRS and CDR2 YFSETQ. The CDR3 DNA follows: TGCGCCAGCAGCTTGGAGTTGGTTAGCGGGGAAGAGACCCAGTACTTC. Its translation: CASSLELVSGEETQYF.

This clone was counted a few times. The chain joins TRBV19 to TRBJ1-4; tentative D call: TRBD1 (5 bases). V gave up 7 bases and J gave up 8 bases, with 11 bases separating them. CDR1 LNHDA and CDR2 SQIVND come from the germline V gene (reference sequence). CDR3 size: 12 residues. The CDR3 region has the DNA TGTGCCAGTAAGGGGACTGAAGAAAAACTGTTTTTT. This encodes CASKGTEEKLFF.

The chain links TRBV9 to TRBJ1-4, with 9 positions matching TRBD1. The ends lost 4 bases at V and 5 bases at J; junction bases unmatched: 9. The V gene's germline CDR1 is SGDLS and CDR2 YYNGEE. The CDR3 is made up of 16 amino acids. CDR3 amino acids: CASSQFPGQGNEKLFF. CDR3 bases: TGTGCCAGCAGCCAGTTTCCGGGACAGGGAAATGAAAAACTGTTTTTT. Complete variable domain (other parts from reference TRBV9 and TRBJ1-4): DSGVTQTPKHLITATGQRVTLRCSPRSGDLSVYWYQQSLDQGLQFLIQYYNGEERAKGNILERFSAQQFPDLHSELNLSSLELGDSALYFCASSQFPGQGNEKLFFGSGTQLSVL.